This T cell receptor beta chain was profiled in a study of cytomegalovirus exposure and HLA in healthy donors. V gave up 1 base and J gave up 8 bases, with 14 bases separating them. Germline CDR1 is LGHNA and CDR2 is YSLEER. This CDR3 is 14 amino acids long. Vbeta (60) and Jbeta (13) primers were used in the PCR. The data were produced by immunoSEQ multiplex PCR, yet TCRdb's version contains in-frame clones alone and is incomplete. The data contain about 160,000 clones, 80% to 90% of them singletons. These donors counted as nominally healthy when sampled, but unrecorded immune exposures were likely. Material for sequencing was PBMCs. V is TRBV4-3 and J is TRBJ1-1; D perhaps matches TRBD1 (6 bases). The receptor was derived from a man aged 18-30 years in good health and CMV-seropositive. The chain's CDR3 is CASSQVVTGTEAFF. DNA for the CDR3: TGCGCCAGCAGCCAAGTAGTAACAGGGACCGAAGCTTTCTTT.